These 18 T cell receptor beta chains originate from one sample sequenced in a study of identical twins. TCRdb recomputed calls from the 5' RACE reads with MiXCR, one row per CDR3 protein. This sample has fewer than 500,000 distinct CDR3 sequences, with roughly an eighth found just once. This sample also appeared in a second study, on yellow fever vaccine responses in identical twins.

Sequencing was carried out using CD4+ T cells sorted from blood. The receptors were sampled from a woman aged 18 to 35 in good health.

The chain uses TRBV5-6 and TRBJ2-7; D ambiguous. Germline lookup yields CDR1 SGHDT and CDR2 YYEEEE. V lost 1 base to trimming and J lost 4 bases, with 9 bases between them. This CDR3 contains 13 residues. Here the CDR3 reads CASSLPKDYEQYF. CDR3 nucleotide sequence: TGTGCCAGCAGCTTGCCGAAGGATTACGAGCAGTACTTC.

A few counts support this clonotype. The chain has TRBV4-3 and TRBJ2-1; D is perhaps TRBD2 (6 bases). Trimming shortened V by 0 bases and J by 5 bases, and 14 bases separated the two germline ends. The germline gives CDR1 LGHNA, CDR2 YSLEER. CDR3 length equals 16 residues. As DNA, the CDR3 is TGCGCCAGCAGCCAAGAGGCGGGGCGCTGGAACAATGAGCAGTTCTTC. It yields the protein CASSQEAGRWNNEQFF.

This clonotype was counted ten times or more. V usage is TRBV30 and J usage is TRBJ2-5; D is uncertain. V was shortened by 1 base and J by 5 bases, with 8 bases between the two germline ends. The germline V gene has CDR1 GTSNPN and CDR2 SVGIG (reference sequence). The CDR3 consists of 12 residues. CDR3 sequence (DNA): TGTGCCTGGAGTGGCCGTGGGGAGACCCAGTACTTC. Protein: CAWSGRGETQYF.

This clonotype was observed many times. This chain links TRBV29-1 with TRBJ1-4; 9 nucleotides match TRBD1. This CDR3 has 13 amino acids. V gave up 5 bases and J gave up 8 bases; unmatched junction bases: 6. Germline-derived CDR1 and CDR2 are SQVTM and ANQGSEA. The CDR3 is CSVTTGGVEKLFF. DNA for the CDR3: TGCAGCGTTACAACAGGGGGCGTAGAAAAACTGTTTTTT.

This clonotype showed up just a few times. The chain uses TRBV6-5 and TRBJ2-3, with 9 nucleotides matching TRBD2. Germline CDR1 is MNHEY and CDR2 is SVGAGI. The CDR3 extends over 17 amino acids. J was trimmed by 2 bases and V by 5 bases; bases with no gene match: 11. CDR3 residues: CASSNLAASGDTDTQYF. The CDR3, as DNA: TGTGCCAGCAGTAACCTCGCGGCTAGCGGGGACACAGATACGCAGTATTTT.

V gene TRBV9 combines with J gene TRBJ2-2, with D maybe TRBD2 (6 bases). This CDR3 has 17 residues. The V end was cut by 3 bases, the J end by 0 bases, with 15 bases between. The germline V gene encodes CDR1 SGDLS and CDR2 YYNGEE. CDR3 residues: CASSGGSSDANTGELFF. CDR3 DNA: TGTGCCAGCAGCGGAGGCTCTAGCGACGCGAACACCGGGGAGCTGTTTTTT.

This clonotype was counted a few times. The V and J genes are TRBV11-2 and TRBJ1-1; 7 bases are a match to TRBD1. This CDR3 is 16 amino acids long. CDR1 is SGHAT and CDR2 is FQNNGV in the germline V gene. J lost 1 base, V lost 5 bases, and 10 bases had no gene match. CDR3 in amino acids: CASSRGQGITNTEAFF. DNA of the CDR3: TGTGCCAGCAGCAGGGGGCAGGGAATAACGAACACTGAAGCTTTCTTT. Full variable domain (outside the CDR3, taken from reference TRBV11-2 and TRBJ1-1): EAGVAQSPRYKIIEKRQSVAFWCNPISGHATLYWYQQILGQGPKLLIQFQNNGVVDDSQLPKDRFSAERLKGVDSTLKIQPAKLEDSAVYLCASSRGQGITNTEAFFGQGTRLTVV.

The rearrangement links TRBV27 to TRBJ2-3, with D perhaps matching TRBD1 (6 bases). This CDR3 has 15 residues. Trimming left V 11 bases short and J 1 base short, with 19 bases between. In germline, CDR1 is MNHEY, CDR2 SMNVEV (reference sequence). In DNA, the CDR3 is TGTGCCCGCCACGGAACAGGGAATTGCACAGATACGCAGTATTTT. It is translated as CARHGTGNCTDTQYF.

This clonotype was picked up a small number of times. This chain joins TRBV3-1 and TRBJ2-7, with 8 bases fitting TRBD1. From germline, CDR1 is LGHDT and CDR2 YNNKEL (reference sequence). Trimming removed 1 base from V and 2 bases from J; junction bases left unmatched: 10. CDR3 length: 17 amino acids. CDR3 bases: TGTGCCAGCAGCCAAGCCGCCGACAGGGGTTTCCCCTACGAGCAGTACTTC. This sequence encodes CASSQAADRGFPYEQYF.

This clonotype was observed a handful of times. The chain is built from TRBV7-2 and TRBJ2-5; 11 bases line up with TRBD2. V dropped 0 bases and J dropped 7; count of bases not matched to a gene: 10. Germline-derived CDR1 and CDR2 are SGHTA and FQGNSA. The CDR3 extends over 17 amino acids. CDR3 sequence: CASSLAASGGSGGTQYF. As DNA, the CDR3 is TGTGCCAGCAGCTTAGCGGCTAGCGGGGGGTCGGGAGGGACCCAGTACTTC.

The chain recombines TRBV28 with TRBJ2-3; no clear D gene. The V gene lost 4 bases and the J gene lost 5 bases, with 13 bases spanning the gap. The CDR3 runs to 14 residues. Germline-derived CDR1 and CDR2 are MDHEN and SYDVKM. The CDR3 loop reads CASSSNKRRDTQYF. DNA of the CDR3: TGTGCCAGCAGTTCCAACAAGAGAAGAGATACGCAGTATTTT.

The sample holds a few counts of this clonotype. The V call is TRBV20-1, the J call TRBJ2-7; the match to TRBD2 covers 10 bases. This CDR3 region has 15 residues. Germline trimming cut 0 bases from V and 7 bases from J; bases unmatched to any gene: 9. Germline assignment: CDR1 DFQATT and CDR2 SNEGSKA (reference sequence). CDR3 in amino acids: CSARDGASGSPEQYF. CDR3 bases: TGCAGTGCTAGAGATGGGGCTAGCGGGAGTCCTGAGCAGTACTTC.

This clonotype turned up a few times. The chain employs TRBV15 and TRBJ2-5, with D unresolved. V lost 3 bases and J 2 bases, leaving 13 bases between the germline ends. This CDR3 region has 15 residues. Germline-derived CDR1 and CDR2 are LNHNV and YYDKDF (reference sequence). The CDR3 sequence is CATSSRVPAQETQYF. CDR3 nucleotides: TGTGCCACCAGCAGCAGAGTGCCGGCACAAGAGACCCAGTACTTC.

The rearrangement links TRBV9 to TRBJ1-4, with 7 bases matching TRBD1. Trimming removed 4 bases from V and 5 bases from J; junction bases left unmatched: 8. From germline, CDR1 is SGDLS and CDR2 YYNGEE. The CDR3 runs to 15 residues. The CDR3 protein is CASSNHRGPNEKLFF. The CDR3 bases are TGTGCCAGCAGCAACCACAGGGGCCCGAATGAAAAACTGTTTTTT.

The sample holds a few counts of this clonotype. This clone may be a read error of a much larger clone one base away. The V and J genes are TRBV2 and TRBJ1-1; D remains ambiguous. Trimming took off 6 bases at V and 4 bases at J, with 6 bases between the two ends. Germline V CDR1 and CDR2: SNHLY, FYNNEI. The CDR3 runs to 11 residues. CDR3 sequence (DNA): TGTGCCAGCAGCCCGATCACTGAAGCTTTCTTT. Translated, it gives CASSPITEAFF.

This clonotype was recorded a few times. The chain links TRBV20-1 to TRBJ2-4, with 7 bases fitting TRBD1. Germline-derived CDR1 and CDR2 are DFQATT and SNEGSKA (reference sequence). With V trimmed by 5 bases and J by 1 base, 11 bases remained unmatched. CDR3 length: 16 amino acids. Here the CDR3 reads CSAQDRDKLAKNIQYF. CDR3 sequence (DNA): TGCAGTGCTCAAGACAGGGACAAGTTGGCCAAAAACATTCAGTACTTC.

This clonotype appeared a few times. The CDR3 reads CASSWGPPYSYEQYF. Here the CDR3 DNA reads TGTGCCAGCAGCTGGGGACCACCATACTCCTACGAGCAGTACTTC. V gene TRBV7-9 combines with J gene TRBJ2-7; D tentatively reads TRBD1 or TRBD2 (5 bases each). In germline, CDR1 is SEHNR, CDR2 FQNEAQ (reference sequence). CDR3 length equals 15 residues. Trimming removed 4 bases at V and 0 bases at J, with 13 bases between.

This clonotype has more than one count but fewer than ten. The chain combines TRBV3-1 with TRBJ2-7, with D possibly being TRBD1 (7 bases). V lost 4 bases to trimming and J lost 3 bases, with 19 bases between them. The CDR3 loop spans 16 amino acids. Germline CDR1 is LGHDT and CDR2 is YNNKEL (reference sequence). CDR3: CASSPTAGTEYYEQYF. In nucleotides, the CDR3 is TGTGCCAGCAGCCCTACCGCGGGGACAGAGTACTACGAGCAGTACTTC.